These T cell receptor beta chains were read from a single sample in a study of monozygotic twins with inflammatory bowel disease. TCRdb reprocessed the 5' RACE reads and stores each CDR3 protein as one record, lacking DNA. In total, the table holds 170,000 or so distinct CDR3 sequences. Sequenced sample: blood. All receptors come from a human donor with ulcerative colitis or Crohn's disease, or a healthy co-twin of an affected twin (not recorded which). Each CDR3 is given with its conserved first and last residue. The order of the fields is V gene, J gene, CDR3 protein.

v_gene: TRBV5-6; j_gene: TRBJ2-7; CDR3aa: CASSASRTRETPLYEQYF
v_gene: TRBV15; j_gene: TRBJ1-2; CDR3aa: CATSRDEVWGLSDGYTF
v_gene: TRBV20-1; j_gene: TRBJ1-6; CDR3aa: CSARGPVAGVSPLHF
v_gene: TRBV11-1; j_gene: TRBJ2-1; CDR3aa: CASSLSLAGGPGDEQFF
v_gene: TRBV4-2; j_gene: TRBJ1-1; CDR3aa: CASSQERPDTEAFF
v_gene: TRBV3-1; j_gene: TRBJ2-1; CDR3aa: CASSQDTGSYNEQFF
v_gene: TRBV19; j_gene: TRBJ2-1; CDR3aa: CASSPPGAEGQFF
v_gene: TRBV30; j_gene: TRBJ2-1; CDR3aa: CAWSVRLGFSNNEQFF
v_gene: TRBV5-4; j_gene: TRBJ2-1; CDR3aa: CASNPAGGWKSFF
v_gene: TRBV12-3/TRBV12-4; j_gene: TRBJ1-2; CDR3aa: CASSLGQGADYGYTF
v_gene: TRBV5-1; j_gene: TRBJ2-1; CDR3aa: CASSLGLARNEQFF
v_gene: TRBV6-1; j_gene: TRBJ1-3; CDR3aa: CASSQGGNGNTIYF
v_gene: TRBV23-1; j_gene: TRBJ1-2; CDR3aa: CASSRHPRTDYGYTF
v_gene: TRBV19; j_gene: TRBJ2-5; CDR3aa: CASSTGQGRGETQYF
v_gene: TRBV5-1; j_gene: TRBJ2-5; CDR3aa: CASSANGWETQYF
v_gene: TRBV7-9; j_gene: TRBJ1-1; CDR3aa: CASTTEGQGGTEAFF
v_gene: TRBV12-3/TRBV12-4; j_gene: TRBJ2-7; CDR3aa: CASSLIGGTGTYEQYF
v_gene: TRBV29-1; j_gene: TRBJ1-6; CDR3aa: CSVERGNSPLHF
v_gene: TRBV28; j_gene: TRBJ2-7; CDR3aa: CASSRGGSYEQYF